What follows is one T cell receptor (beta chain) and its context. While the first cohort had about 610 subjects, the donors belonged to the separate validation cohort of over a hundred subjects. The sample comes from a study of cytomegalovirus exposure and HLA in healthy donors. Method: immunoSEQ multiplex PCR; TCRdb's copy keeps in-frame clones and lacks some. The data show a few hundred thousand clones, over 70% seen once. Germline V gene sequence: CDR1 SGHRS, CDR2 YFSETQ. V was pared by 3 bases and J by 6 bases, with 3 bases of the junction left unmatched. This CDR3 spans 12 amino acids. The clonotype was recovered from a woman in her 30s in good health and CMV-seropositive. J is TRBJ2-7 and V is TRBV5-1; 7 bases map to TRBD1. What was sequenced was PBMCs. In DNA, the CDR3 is TGCGCCAGCAGCTGGGGGACAGCCGAGCAGTACTTC. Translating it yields CASSWGTAEQYF.